This T cell receptor beta chain was documented in a study of monozygotic twins with inflammatory bowel disease (dated by TCRdb to about 2019). Some background on the complete study: The full study comprised 28 monozygotic twin pairs: nine German pairs (four IBD-concordant, five IBD-discordant) and 19 IBD-discordant Danish pairs. Within discordant pairs, disease-associated traits were sought mainly by comparing IBD patients with their genetically identical healthy co-twins. Each individual had, on average, about 151 000 unique TCRalpha sequences and 181 000 unique TCRbeta sequences available for analysis. What the work shows at the level of the full study, not this receptor alone: Concordant and discordant twins showed no difference in repertoire similarity, possibly because of limited statistical power. The analysis was unable to tell apart different T cell subtypes. Differing immunosuppressive treatments among patients may have added background noise and inter-individual variability to the repertoires. The results gave no support for a single strong signal or clonotype linked to IBD. Fewer clonotypes were shared with other individuals by IBD patients than by healthy twins, most markedly in patients showing signs of disease activity. IBD patients had lower TCRbeta repertoire diversity, measured by the inverse Simpson index, than their healthy co-twins.

The library was generated by 5' RACE. Each TCR library was prepared from around 3,200 ng of total RNA. For each sample, cDNA synthesis with SMARTScribe reverse transcriptase was split into eight separate reactions. Unique molecular identifiers containing a 6-nucleotide sample barcode were introduced through template switching during cDNA synthesis. Two nested PCRs of 16 and 9 cycles amplified the TCRalpha and TCRbeta cDNA, and bead purification followed each PCR. Before amplification, cDNA was treated with uracil DNA-glycosylase and purified using the QIAquick PCR purification kit. The second PCR added Illumina TruSeq-compatible adapters along with sample-specific barcodes. TapeStation and Qubit were used to check library quality and concentration, and around 5.2 ng of each library went into the pool. The pooled libraries were sequenced with 2 x 100 bp reads and custom sequencing primers on an Illumina HiSeq2500 single-index Rapid Run. Regarding the original processing steps: UMI-based consensus assembly with MiGEC version 1.2.6 was used to correct PCR and sequencing errors. MiXCR version 2.1.1 was used to carry out V(D)J alignment, clonotype assembly and CDR3 extraction. To normalise gene usage, clonotype sharing and MAIT/NKT TCR abundance, the analysis used the top 1000, 10 000 and 20 000 clonotypes per sample. After downsampling to 27 000 UMIs, diversity was calculated as the inverse Simpson index using the vegan R package. Paired Mann-Whitney U tests were applied to discordant twin pairs, with Benjamini-Hochberg correction for multiple testing. Reprocessed by TCRdb, the reads give a single entry per CDR3 protein sequence, without DNA. The V and J calls and clone size come from TCRdb's table, not from the authors' own analysis. The table for this sample shows 350,000 to 550,000 distinct CDR3 sequences. Of the sample, 2% to 2.5% is held by the ten largest clones.

From each donor, an approximately 2.5 ml peripheral blood sample was drawn into PAXgene tubes and stored at -80 degrees C. Without T cell sorting, total RNA was isolated from whole blood using the PAXgene blood miRNA kit on an automated QIAcube. Deep TCRalpha and TCRbeta repertoire profiling with unique molecular barcoding was performed on peripheral blood of monozygotic twin pairs concordant or discordant for inflammatory bowel disease. Smoking habits were recorded for all twin pairs, and individuals were classified as current, former or never smokers. CDR1 SGHTA and CDR2 FQGNSA were looked up in the germline V gene. From cysteine to phenylalanine, the CDR3 is 12 amino acids long. The DNA is unrecorded. Notes on this clonotype: Its target antigen remains unknown.

The material sequenced was blood. The rearranged chain carries TRBV7-2 and TRBJ2-1. The source is a human donor with ulcerative colitis or Crohn's disease, or a healthy co-twin of an affected twin (not recorded which). The CDR3 reads as follows: CASSLGRGEQFF.